This paragraph reports one T cell receptor (beta chain). Before being deemed recovered, Cohort 3 donors had two negative PCRs, clearance, or symptom resolution. Clones were sequenced by immunoSEQ multiplex PCR, and TCRdb holds only the in-frame ones, with some missing. The top ten hold approximately 3.1% of the sample, which has approximately 350,000 clones, roughly 87% seen once. This entry comes from a study of blood T cell repertoires in COVID-19. Study as a whole: COVID-19 samples from acute and convalescent phases originated in the United States, Italy and Spain. Nucleic acid was either cDNA or gDNA, and it came from T cells, B-cell-depleted T cells, or PBMCs.

The CDR3 has 14 residues. J gave up 3 bases and V 5 bases, and 2 bases lay outside the gene matches. Germline assignment: CDR1 SNHLY and CDR2 FYNNEI. The genes are TRBV2 and TRBJ1-2, with 11 nucleotides matching TRBD1. This receptor was taken from a woman aged 30 to 39 who had recovered from COVID-19. Sequencing was carried out using PBMCs or T cells enriched from blood (not recorded which). CDR3: CASSRDRGDYGYTF. The CDR3 nucleotides are TGTGCCAGCAGTCGGGACAGGGGGGACTATGGCTACACCTTC.